The rows below give T cell receptor beta chains drawn from one sample of a study of T-cell reconstitution after alpha-beta-depleted transplantation in children. MiXCR was run by TCRdb on the PCR reads, yielding one entry per CDR3 protein. The sample shows some 200,000 distinct CDR3 sequences, less than 15% of them seen only once. The sequences come from PBMCs from the stem cell graft donor, collected from the stem cell graft. All receptors come from a human donor who donated a stem cell graft to a child with acute lymphoblastic leukemia. The CDR3 runs from the conserved cysteine through the conserved F or W. Each record gives: clone size, D gene, V gene, J gene, CDR3 DNA, CDR3 protein. The D gene is left open where the match is weak. Some rows mark clone size as missing; the rest say once, few, many or name a class of expanded clone.

many	NA	TRBV7-2	TRBJ2-3	TGTGCCAGCAGCTTCGACAGCGTAAGCACAGATACGCAGTATTTT	CASSFDSVSTDTQYF
many	NA	TRBV7-9	TRBJ2-5	TGTGCCAGCAGCTTAGTAGGGGAGACCCAGTACTTC	CASSLVGETQYF
many	TRBD1	TRBV6-5	TRBJ2-5	TGTGCCAGCAGTCACCGGGACAGAAGAGAGACCCAGTACTTC	CASSHRDRRETQYF
NA	TRBD2	TRBV19	TRBJ2-7	TGTGCCAGTAGACTAAAAGGGACTAGCGGAGCTTGGGCCTACGAGCAGTACTTC	CASRLKGTSGAWAYEQYF
many	TRBD2	TRBV5-1	TRBJ2-1	TGCGCCAGCAGCTCGGTAGCGGGAGTTTCTTATGAGCAGTTCTTC	CASSSVAGVSYEQFF
many	TRBD2	TRBV29-1	TRBJ2-3	TGCAGCGTGGGACTACTACTCACAGATACGCAGTATTTT	CSVGLLLTDTQYF
many	NA	TRBV24-1	TRBJ2-2	TGTGCCTCCGGAATGGGGACCGGGGAGCTGTTTTTT	CASGMGTGELFF
many	NA	TRBV25-1	TRBJ2-6	TGTGCCAGCAGTGCCCCCGAGGGGGCTGGGGCCAACGTCCTGACTTTC	CASSAPEGAGANVLTF
NA	NA	TRBV12-3/TRBV12-4	TRBJ1-4	TGTGCCAGCAGTTTTTCCTGGGAAAAACTGTTTTTT	CASSFSWEKLFF
few	NA	TRBV6-1	TRBJ2-7	TGTGCCAGCAGTCGCCAGGGCCTAGGGGAGCAGTACTTC	CASSRQGLGEQYF
NA	TRBD2	TRBV11-3	TRBJ2-2	TGTGCCAGCAGTGGCGGGATAGCGGGAGCCGGGGAGCTGTTTTTT	CASSGGIAGAGELFF
many	NA	TRBV5-1	TRBJ2-7	TGCGCCAGCAGCGGTGACTACGAGCAGTACTTC	CASSGDYEQYF
many	NA	TRBV5-1	TRBJ2-1	TGCGCCAGCAGCTTGGACGGGATTTGGGATGAGCAGTTCTTC	CASSLDGIWDEQFF